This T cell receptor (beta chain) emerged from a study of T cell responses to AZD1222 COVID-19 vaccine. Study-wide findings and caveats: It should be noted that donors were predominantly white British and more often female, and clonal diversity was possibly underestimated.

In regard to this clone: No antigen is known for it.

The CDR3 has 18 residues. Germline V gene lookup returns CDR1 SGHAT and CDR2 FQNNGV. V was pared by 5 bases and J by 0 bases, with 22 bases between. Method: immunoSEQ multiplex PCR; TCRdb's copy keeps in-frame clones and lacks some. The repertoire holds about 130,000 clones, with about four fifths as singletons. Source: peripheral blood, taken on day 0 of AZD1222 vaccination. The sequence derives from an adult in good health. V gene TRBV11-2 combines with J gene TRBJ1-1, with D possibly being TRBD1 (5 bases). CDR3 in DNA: TGTGCCAGCAGCCTGCTGGGACTCAAAAGGACGGTGAACACTGAAGCTTTCTTT. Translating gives CASSLLGLKRTVNTEAFF.